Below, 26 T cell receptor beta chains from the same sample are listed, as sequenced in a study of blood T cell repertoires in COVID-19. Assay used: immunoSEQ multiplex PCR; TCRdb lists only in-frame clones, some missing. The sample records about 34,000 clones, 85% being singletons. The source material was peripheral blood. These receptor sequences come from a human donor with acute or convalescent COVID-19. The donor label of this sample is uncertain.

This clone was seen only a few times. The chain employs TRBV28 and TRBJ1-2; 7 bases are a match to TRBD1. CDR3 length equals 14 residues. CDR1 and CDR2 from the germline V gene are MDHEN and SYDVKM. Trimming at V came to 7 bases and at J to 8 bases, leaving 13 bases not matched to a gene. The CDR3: CASTRTGQAGGYTF. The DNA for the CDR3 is TGTGCCAGCACAAGGACAGGCCAGGCGGGGGGCTACACCTTC.

The CDR3 here is CASSESSGGPPDTQYF. In nucleotides, the CDR3 is TGTGCCAGCAGTGAATCGTCAGGGGGTCCCCCAGATACGCAGTATTTT. The chain links TRBV6-1 to TRBJ2-3; TRBD1 agrees at 7 bases. V shed 2 bases, J shed 4 bases, and the junction held 9 bases outside the gene matches. This CDR3 contains 16 residues. Per the germline V gene, CDR1 is MNHNS and CDR2 is SASEGT.

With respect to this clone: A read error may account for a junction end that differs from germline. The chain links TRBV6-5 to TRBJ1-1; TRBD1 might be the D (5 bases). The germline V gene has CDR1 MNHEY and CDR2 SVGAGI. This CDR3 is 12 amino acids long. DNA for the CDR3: TGTGCCAGCAGTTACTCAGGGCAGGGAAATATCTTT. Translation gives CASSYSGQGNIF.

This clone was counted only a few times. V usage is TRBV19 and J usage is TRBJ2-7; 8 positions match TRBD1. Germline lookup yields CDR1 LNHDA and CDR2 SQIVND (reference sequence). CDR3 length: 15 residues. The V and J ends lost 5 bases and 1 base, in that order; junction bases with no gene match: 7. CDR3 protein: CASSHGQGYSYEQYF. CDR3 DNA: TGTGCCAGTAGTCACGGACAGGGATATTCCTACGAGCAGTACTTC. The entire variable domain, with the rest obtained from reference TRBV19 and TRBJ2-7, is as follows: DGGITQSPKYLFRKEGQNVTLSCEQNLNHDAMYWYRQDPGQGLRLIYYSQIVNDFQKGDIAEGYSVSREKKESFPLTVTSAQKNPTAFYLCASSHGQGYSYEQYFGPGTRLTVT.

CDR3 amino acids: CASSLPGFNYGYTF. Written as DNA, the CDR3 is TGTGCCAGTAGCCTGCCAGGCTTTAACTATGGCTACACCTTC. J is TRBJ1-2 and V is TRBV19; unclear D gene. Germline lookup yields CDR1 LNHDA and CDR2 SQIVND (reference sequence). Deletions cut 6 bases from V and 1 base from J, with 12 bases between. This CDR3 spans 14 amino acids.

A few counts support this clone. For the CDR3, the DNA is TGTGCCATCAGTGAGTTTTCTGCGGGGGGCTACACCTTC. As protein: CAISEFSAGGYTF. The chain uses TRBV10-3 and TRBJ1-2; D gene unclear. Deletions cut 1 base from V and 8 bases from J, with 11 bases between. The germline V gene has CDR1 ENHRY and CDR2 SYGVKD. The CDR3 length is 13 residues.

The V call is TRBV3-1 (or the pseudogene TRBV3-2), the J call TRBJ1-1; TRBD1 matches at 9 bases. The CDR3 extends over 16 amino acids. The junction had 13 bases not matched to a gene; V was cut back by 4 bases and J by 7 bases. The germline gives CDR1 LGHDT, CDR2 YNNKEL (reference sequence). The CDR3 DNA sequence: TGTGCCAGCAGCCTGTCGGACAGGGGAGGGAAAGGTGAAGCTTTCTTT. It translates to CASSLSDRGGKGEAFF.

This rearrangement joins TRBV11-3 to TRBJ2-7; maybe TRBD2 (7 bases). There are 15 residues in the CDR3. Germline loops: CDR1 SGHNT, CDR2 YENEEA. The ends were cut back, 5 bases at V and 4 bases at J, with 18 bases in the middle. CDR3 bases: TGTGCCAGCAGCATACTTGGGGGGGGCACGTACGAGCAGTACTTC. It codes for CASSILGGGTYEQYF.

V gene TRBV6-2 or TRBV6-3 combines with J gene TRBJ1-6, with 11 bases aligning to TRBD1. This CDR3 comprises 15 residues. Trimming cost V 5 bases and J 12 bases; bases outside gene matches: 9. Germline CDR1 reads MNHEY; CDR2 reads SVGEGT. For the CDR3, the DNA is TGTGCCAGCAGTCCGCTGCAGGGACAGGGGGAACCCCTCCACTTT. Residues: CASSPLQGQGEPLHF.

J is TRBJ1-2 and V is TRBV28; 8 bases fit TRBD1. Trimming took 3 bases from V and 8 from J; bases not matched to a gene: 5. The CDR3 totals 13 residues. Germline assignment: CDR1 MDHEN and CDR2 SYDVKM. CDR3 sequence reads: CASSLAGGAGYTF. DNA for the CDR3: TGTGCCAGCAGTTTGGCAGGGGGCGCGGGCTACACCTTC.

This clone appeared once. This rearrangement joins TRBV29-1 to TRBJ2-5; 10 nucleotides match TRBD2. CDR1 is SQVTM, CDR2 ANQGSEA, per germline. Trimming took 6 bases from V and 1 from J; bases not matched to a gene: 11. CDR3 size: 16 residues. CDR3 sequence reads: CSVIRGGLASQETQYF. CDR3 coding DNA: TGCAGCGTCATAAGGGGGGGACTAGCGTCCCAAGAGACCCAGTACTTC. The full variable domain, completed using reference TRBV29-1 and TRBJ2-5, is SAVISQKPSRDICQRGTSLTIQCQVDSQVTMMFWYRQQPGQSLTLIATANQGSEATYESGFVIDKFPISRPNLTFSTLTVSNMSPEDSSIYLCSVIRGGLASQETQYFGPGTRLLVL.

CDR3 loop: CASMGGSWGNQPQHF. CDR3 DNA: TGTGCCAGCATGGGGGGGTCTTGGGGCAATCAGCCCCAGCATTTT. The chain employs TRBV2 and TRBJ1-5; D may be TRBD1 (5 bases). V was pared by 7 bases and J by 2 bases, with 15 bases between. The CDR3 is 15 residues long. Germline CDR1 reads SNHLY; CDR2 reads FYNNEI.

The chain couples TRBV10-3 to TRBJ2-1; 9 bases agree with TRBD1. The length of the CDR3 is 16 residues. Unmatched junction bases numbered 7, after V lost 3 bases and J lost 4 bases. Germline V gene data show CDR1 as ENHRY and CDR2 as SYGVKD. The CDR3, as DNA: TGTGCCATCAGTGAACCGGGACAGGGCATTTACAATGAGCAGTTCTTC. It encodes CAISEPGQGIYNEQFF.

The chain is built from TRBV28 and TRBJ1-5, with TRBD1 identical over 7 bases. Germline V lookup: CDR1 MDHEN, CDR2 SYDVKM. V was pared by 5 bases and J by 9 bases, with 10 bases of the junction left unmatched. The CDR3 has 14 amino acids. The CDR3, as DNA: TGTGCCAGCAGTCCACAGGGGCCTTCAAGGCCCCAGCATTTT. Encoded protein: CASSPQGPSRPQHF.

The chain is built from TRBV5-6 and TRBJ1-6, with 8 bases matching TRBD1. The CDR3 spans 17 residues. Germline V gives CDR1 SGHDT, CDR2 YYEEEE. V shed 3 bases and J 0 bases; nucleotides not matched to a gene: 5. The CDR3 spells CASSSWTGSSYNSPLHF. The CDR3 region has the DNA TGTGCCAGCAGCTCTTGGACAGGGAGCTCCTATAATTCACCCCTCCACTTT.

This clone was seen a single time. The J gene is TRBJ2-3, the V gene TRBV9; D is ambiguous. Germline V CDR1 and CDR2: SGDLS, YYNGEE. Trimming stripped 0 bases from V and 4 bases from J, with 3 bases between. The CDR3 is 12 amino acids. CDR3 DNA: TGTGCCAGCAGCGTAGCTTCAGATACGCAGTATTTT. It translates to CASSVASDTQYF.

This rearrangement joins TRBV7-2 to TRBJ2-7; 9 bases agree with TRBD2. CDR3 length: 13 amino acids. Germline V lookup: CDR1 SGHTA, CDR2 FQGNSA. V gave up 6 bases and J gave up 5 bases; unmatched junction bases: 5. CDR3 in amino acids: CASSRTSVDEQYF. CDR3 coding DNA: TGTGCCAGCAGTCGGACTAGCGTCGACGAGCAGTACTTC.

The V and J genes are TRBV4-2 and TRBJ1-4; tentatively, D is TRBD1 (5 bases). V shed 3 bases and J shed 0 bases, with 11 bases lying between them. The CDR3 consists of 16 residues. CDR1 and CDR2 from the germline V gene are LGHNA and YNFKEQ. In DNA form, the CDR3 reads TGTGCCAGCAGCCAGGGGGACTTCACAACTAATGAAAAACTGTTTTTT. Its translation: CASSQGDFTTNEKLFF.

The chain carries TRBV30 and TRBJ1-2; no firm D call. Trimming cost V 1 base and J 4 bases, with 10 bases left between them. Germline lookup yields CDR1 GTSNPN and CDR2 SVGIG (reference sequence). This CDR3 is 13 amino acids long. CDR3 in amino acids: CAWSERVPYGYTF. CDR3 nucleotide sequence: TGTGCCTGGAGTGAGCGGGTACCCTATGGCTACACCTTC.

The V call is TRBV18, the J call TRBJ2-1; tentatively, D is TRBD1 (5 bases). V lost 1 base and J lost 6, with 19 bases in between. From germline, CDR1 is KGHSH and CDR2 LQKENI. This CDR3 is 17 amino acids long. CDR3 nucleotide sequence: TGTGCCAGCTCACCACAGGTGATAGGACAAATTCCCAATGAGCAGTTCTTC. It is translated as CASSPQVIGQIPNEQFF.

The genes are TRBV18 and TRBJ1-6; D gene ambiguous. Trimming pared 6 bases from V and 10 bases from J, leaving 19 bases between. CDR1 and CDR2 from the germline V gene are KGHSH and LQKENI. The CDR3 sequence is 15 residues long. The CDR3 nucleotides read TGTGCCAGCTCGGACCTGGGCCTGGGAGAATCACCCCTCCACTTT. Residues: CASSDLGLGESPLHF. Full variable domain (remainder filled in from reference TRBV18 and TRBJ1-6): NAGVMQNPRHLVRRRGQEARLRCSPMKGHSHVYWYRQLPEEGLKFMVYLQKENIIDESGMPKERFSAEFPKEGPSILRIQQVVRGDSAAYFCASSDLGLGESPLHFGNGTRLTVT.

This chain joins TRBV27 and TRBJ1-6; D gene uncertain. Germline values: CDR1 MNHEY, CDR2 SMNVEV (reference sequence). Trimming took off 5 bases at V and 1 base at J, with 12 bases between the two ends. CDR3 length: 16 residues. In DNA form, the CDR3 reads TGTGCCAGCAGTGTTAGCGGGTGGTCCTATAATTCACCCCTCCACTTT. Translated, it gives CASSVSGWSYNSPLHF.

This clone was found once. In nucleotides, the CDR3 is TGTGCCAGTAGGGGACAGGGTAAGGGCTACACCTTC. It encodes CASRGQGKGYTF. The genes are TRBV19 and TRBJ1-2; 9 bases match TRBD1. Germline V lookup: CDR1 LNHDA, CDR2 SQIVND (reference sequence). The length of the CDR3 is 12 residues. V dropped 6 bases and J dropped 8; count of bases not matched to a gene: 4.

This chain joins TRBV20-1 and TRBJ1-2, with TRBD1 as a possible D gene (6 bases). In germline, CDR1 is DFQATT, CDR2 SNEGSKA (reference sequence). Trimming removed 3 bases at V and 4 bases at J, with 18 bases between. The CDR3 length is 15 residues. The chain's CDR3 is CSASRETGGTYGYTF. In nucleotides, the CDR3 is TGCAGTGCTAGTAGGGAGACAGGCGGAACCTATGGCTACACCTTC.

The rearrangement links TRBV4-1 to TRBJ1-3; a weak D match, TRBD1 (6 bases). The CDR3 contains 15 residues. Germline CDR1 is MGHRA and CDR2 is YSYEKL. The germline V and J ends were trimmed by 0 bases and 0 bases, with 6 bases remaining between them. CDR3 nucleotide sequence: TGCGCCAGCAGCCAAGACAGGGGCTCTGGAAACACCATATATTTT. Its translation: CASSQDRGSGNTIYF.

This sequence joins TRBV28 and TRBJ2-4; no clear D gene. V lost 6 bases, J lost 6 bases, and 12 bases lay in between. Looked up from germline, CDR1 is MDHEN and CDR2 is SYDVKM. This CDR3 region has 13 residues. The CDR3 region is CASRPQGVNIQYF. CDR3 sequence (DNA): TGTGCCAGCAGACCCCAAGGAGTAAACATTCAGTACTTC.